Below are 15 T cell receptor beta chains sequenced from a single sample in a study of T-cell reconstitution after alpha-beta-depleted transplantation in children. The authors prepared the TCRbeta library with unique molecular identifiers. A single record per CDR3 protein comes from TCRdb applying MiXCR to the PCR reads. The table shows 90,000 to 130,000 distinct CDR3 sequences, with about 9.3% occurring only once. Sequences were derived from PBMCs, sampled before TCRalphabeta/CD19-depleted stem cell transplant. Receptors were obtained from a boy between 2 and 10 years old with acute lymphoblastic leukemia, due to receive a stem cell transplant.

The chain links TRBV5-1 to TRBJ2-1; D is unresolved. This CDR3 region has 12 residues. Trimming stripped 5 bases from V and 8 bases from J, with 11 bases between. The germline V gene encodes CDR1 SGHRS and CDR2 YFSETQ. CDR3 nucleotides: TGCGCCAGCAGATCTGGGGTGGATGAGCAGTTCTTC. Protein product: CASRSGVDEQFF.

This clonotype was seen ten or more times. The V gene is TRBV7-2, the J gene TRBJ2-7, with 9 positions matching TRBD1. V was pared by 4 bases and J by 4 bases, with 8 bases of the junction left unmatched. Germline values: CDR1 SGHTA, CDR2 FQGNSA. This CDR3 region has 15 residues. The CDR3 reads CASSSQGAVGYEQYF. CDR3 sequence (DNA): TGTGCCAGCAGCTCACAGGGGGCCGTCGGATACGAGCAGTACTTC.

The sample holds a few counts of this clonotype. The chain joins TRBV14 to TRBJ2-7; 12 bases agree with TRBD2. The CDR3 loop spans 16 amino acids. Germline-derived CDR1 and CDR2 are SGHDN and FVKESK. Trimming cost V 1 base and J 3 bases; bases outside gene matches: 4. As DNA, the CDR3 is TGTGCCAGCAGCCAAGGTGGACTAGCGGGATACTACGAGCAGTACTTC. Its translation: CASSQGGLAGYYEQYF.

This clonotype was seen only a few times. The genes are TRBV30 and TRBJ1-2; D call uncertain. The length of the CDR3 is 13 residues. In germline, CDR1 is GTSNPN, CDR2 SVGIG (reference sequence). Trimming removed 0 bases from V and 4 bases from J, with 9 bases in between. The CDR3 protein is CAWSVKNTYGYTF. The CDR3, as DNA: TGTGCCTGGAGTGTTAAGAATACCTATGGCTACACCTTC.

The CDR3 here is CASSLGVAGVVEQYF. The CDR3, as DNA: TGTGCCAGCAGCTTAGGGGTAGCGGGAGTTGTCGAGCAGTACTTC. V gene TRBV7-8 combines with J gene TRBJ2-7; 9 bases fit TRBD2. CDR1 SGHVS and CDR2 FQNEAQ come from the germline V gene. V lost 1 base, J lost 6 bases, and 7 bases stayed unmatched. The CDR3 consists of 15 residues. Using reference TRBV7-8 and TRBJ2-7 for the parts outside the CDR3, the full variable domain is GAGVSQSPRYKVAKRGQDVALRCDPISGHVSLFWYQQALGQGPEFLTYFQNEAQLDKSGLPSDRFFAERPEGSVSTLKIQRTQQEDSAVYLCASSLGVAGVVEQYFGPGTRLTVT.

The CDR3 DNA sequence: TGTGCCAGCAGCTACATATCGGGTTCGGGCCGAGAAGATGGCTACACCTTC. Protein product: CASSYISGSGREDGYTF. The V and J genes are TRBV7-9 and TRBJ1-2; D is uncertain. The germline V gene has CDR1 SEHNR and CDR2 FQNEAQ (reference sequence). Trimming left V 4 bases short and J 6 bases short, with 24 bases between. CDR3 size: 17 residues.

This clonotype was seen many times. In nucleotides, the CDR3 is TGCGCCAGCAGTCCCGTGGGAGGGAACACTGAAGCTTTCTTT. Its translation: CASSPVGGNTEAFF. V and J are TRBV5-1 and TRBJ1-1; D not certain. The CDR3 loop spans 14 amino acids. The germline gives CDR1 SGHRS, CDR2 YFSETQ. Deletions cut 5 bases from V and 1 base from J, with 12 bases between.

This clonotype was seen many times. The chain couples TRBV7-2 to TRBJ2-1, with 13 bases identical to TRBD2. The CDR3 totals 17 residues. Germline-derived CDR1 and CDR2 are SGHTA and FQGNSA. V was pared by 5 bases and J by 7 bases, with 11 bases of the junction left unmatched. This CDR3 reads CASSPLPGLAGVNEQFF. The CDR3 coding sequence is TGTGCCAGCAGCCCCCTACCCGGACTAGCGGGAGTGAATGAGCAGTTCTTC.

The chain uses TRBV24-1 and TRBJ2-2, with D possibly matching TRBD2 (6 bases). Germline CDR1 and CDR2: KGHDR and SFDVKD. The CDR3 has 16 residues. V gave up 4 bases and J gave up 4 bases, with 15 bases separating them. The CDR3 DNA is TGTGCCACCAGTGAGCCAGTGGGAGGCGTCACCGGGGAGCTGTTTTTT. It is translated as CATSEPVGGVTGELFF.

This clonotype was seen only a few times. This sequence joins TRBV7-9 and TRBJ2-1; 9 bases line up with TRBD2. Germline loops: CDR1 SEHNR, CDR2 FQNEAQ (reference sequence). The CDR3 covers 13 residues. The junction had 12 bases not matched to a gene; V was cut back by 11 bases and J by 10 bases. Written as DNA, the CDR3 is TGTGCCGATACGGGGCTAGCGGGAAGAGAGCAGTTCTTC. Translating it yields CADTGLAGREQFF.

The J gene is TRBJ2-3, the V gene TRBV7-9; TRBD1 aligns across 11 bases. The CDR3 spans 14 residues. V was pared by 5 bases and J by 4 bases, with 2 bases of the junction left unmatched. Per the germline V gene, CDR1 is SEHNR and CDR2 is FQNEAQ (reference sequence). CDR3 DNA: TGTGCCAGCAGCCCGGACAGGGGGCCAGATACGCAGTATTTT. Protein product: CASSPDRGPDTQYF.

This clonotype appeared many times. This chain connects TRBV7-9 to TRBJ2-1; D not certain. V was trimmed by 1 base and J by 7 bases, leaving 5 bases between them. The CDR3 is 12 amino acids. Germline-derived CDR1 and CDR2 are SEHNR and FQNEAQ (reference sequence). The CDR3 loop is CASSLVYNEQFF. For the CDR3, the DNA is TGTGCCAGCAGCTTAGTGTATAATGAGCAGTTCTTC.

Notes on this clonotype: It may be a read error: a sequence one base away is much more abundant. This sequence joins TRBV12-3 or TRBV12-4 and TRBJ1-1, with D uncertain. This CDR3 contains 13 residues. Trimming pared 2 bases from V and 1 base from J, leaving 5 bases between. CDR3 region: CASSLHKNTEAFF. The CDR3 nucleotides are TGTGCCAGCAGTTTACACAAGAACACTGAAGCTTTCTTT.

This clonotype has a count of ten or more. The chain carries TRBV20-1 and TRBJ1-3; no firm D call. V shed 7 bases and J shed 0 bases, with 16 bases lying between them. The CDR3 length is 15 residues. Germline V gene data show CDR1 as DFQATT and CDR2 as SNEGSKA (reference sequence). The CDR3 region is CSVEDPGFSGNTIYF. CDR3 DNA sequence: TGCAGTGTTGAGGATCCGGGGTTCTCTGGAAACACCATATATTTT.

This clonotype was detected only a few times. This chain links TRBV4-1 with TRBJ2-3; no reliable D call. The ends were cut back, 5 bases at V and 4 bases at J, with 22 bases in the middle. This CDR3 comprises 17 residues. Per germline, CDR1 MGHRA and CDR2 YSYEKL. The CDR3 region has the DNA TGCGCCAGCAGCACCTTCTGGCGCCCTACCCTCCCAGATACGCAGTATTTT. It translates to CASSTFWRPTLPDTQYF.